The T cell receptor (beta chain) described here comes from a study of blood T cell repertoires in COVID-19. This CDR3 spans 14 amino acids. V lost 5 bases to trimming and J lost 4 bases, with 14 bases between them. CDR1 and CDR2 (germline): LGHDT, YNNKEL (reference sequence). This clone was observed once. The data were produced by immunoSEQ multiplex PCR, yet TCRdb's version contains in-frame clones alone and is incomplete. The table has under 350,000 clones, about 86% seen once. The sequenced sample consisted of peripheral blood. The clonotype originates from a man younger than 30 with active or convalescent COVID-19. The rearrangement joins TRBV3-1 (or the pseudogene TRBV3-2) to TRBJ2-5, with D uncertain. The CDR3 bases are TGTGCCAGCAGCAGCCGCCTAGGAGCAGAGACCCAGTACTTC. This encodes CASSSRLGAETQYF.